The rows below give T cell receptor beta chains drawn from one sample of a study of blood T cell repertoires in COVID-19. The method was immunoSEQ multiplex PCR; TCRdb's version includes in-frame clones alone and lacks a portion of them. The table shows around 390,000 clones, with 80% to 90% occurring only once. Sequenced input: PBMCs or T cells enriched from blood (not recorded which). These receptors all come from a woman in her 50s who had recovered from COVID-19. Both conserved end residues are part of each CDR3. D genes are given only for firm matches. Only part of the rows carry a size: once, few, many, or a class if the clone is expanded.

>.|14|TRBV27|TRBJ2-7|.
CASSSRQESYEQYF
TGTGCCAGCAGTTCCCGACAGGAGTCCTACGAGCAGTACTTC
>.|15|TRBV27|TRBJ1-4|TRBD1
CASSGRDSLNEKLFF
TGTGCCAGCAGTGGACGGGACAGTCTAAATGAAAAACTGTTTTTT
>.|14|TRBV4-3|TRBJ1-1|TRBD1
CASSQDLDRVRAFF
TGCGCCAGCAGCCAAGATTTAGACAGGGTTAGAGCTTTCTTT
>.|15|TRBV7-9|TRBJ1-1|TRBD1
CASSPGQGLNTEAFF
TGTGCCAGCAGCCCGGGACAGGGTTTGAACACTGAAGCTTTCTTT
>.|15|TRBV3-1/TRBV3-2|TRBJ1-6|.
CASSHLGRDHSPLHF
TGTGCCAGCAGCCACTTAGGACGGGATCATTCACCCCTCCACTTT
>.|15|TRBV15|TRBJ1-1|TRBD1
CATSRDRDSILEAFF
TGTGCCACCAGCAGAGACCGGGACAGTATACTTGAAGCTTTCTTT
>.|19|TRBV5-5|TRBJ1-1|TRBD1
CASSLEFGQGKTTNTEAFF
TGTGCCAGCAGCCTTGAATTTGGACAGGGCAAAACTACAAACACTGAAGCTTTCTTT
>.|16|TRBV4-1|TRBJ2-2|.
CASSQGRDRNTGELFF
TGCGCCAGCAGCCAAGGGCGGGACAGAAATACCGGGGAGCTGTTTTTT
>.|14|TRBV5-6|TRBJ2-1|.
CASSPRGISHEQFF
TGTGCCAGCAGCCCGAGAGGGATTTCCCACGAGCAGTTCTTC
>.|16|TRBV21-1|TRBJ2-1|.
CASTTGCRGRFSEQFF
TGTGCCAGCACGACCGGGTGTCGGGGGAGGTTTAGTGAGCAGTTCTTC
>.|18|TRBV5-1|TRBJ2-5|.
CASSSISGGRGRQETQYF
TGCGCCAGCAGCTCGATCTCGGGTGGGCGGGGCCGTCAAGAGACCCAGTACTTC
>few|16|TRBV29-1|TRBJ1-2|TRBD1
CSVEVGQGTANYGYTF
TGCAGCGTTGAAGTAGGACAGGGAACAGCTAACTATGGCTACACCTTC
>few|15|TRBV4-1|TRBJ2-7|.
CASSQVRGGGYEQYF
TGCGCCAGCAGCCAAGTGCGGGGTGGGGGCTACGAGCAGTACTTC
>.|14|TRBV2|TRBJ1-1|TRBD1
CASTRGTGNVEAFF
TGTGCCAGCACCCGAGGGACAGGGAATGTTGAAGCTTTCTTT